This paragraph covers one T cell receptor beta chain sequence. This sample was taken from a study of technical replicates of blood from a few donors. This CDR3 is built from 15 residues. J gave up 4 bases and V 3 bases, and 4 bases lay outside the gene matches. Germline CDR1 reads MDHEN; CDR2 reads SYDVKM. The table came from immunoSEQ multiplex PCR; TCRdb's copy has only in-frame clones and leaves some out. The repertoire includes approximately 70,000 clones, nearly 98% of them detected once, and approximately 0.17% sits in the top ten. The specimen sequenced was T cells isolated from PBMCs. The chain couples TRBV28 to TRBJ1-5; TRBD1 agrees at 9 bases. The sequence was collected from a human donor in good health. The CDR3, as DNA: TGTGCCAGCAGTTTGGGGGACAGGGCTAATCAGCCCCAGCATTTT. Protein product: CASSLGDRANQPQHF.